Listed below are T cell receptor beta chains from one sample, sequenced in a study of T cell clonotyping in hematopoietic cell transplantation. Produced via immunoSEQ multiplex PCR; TCRdb's table is partial and in-frame only. The sample includes roughly 37,000 clones, about 87% of them seen just once. The sample comprised peripheral blood mononuclear cells. The receptors come from a woman aged 40 to 50 in good health. Some clones in this sample may be carry-over from other donors' samples. The CDR3 runs from the conserved cysteine through the conserved F or W. Each record gives: clone size, V gene, J gene, D gene, CDR3 DNA, CDR3 protein. A D gene is named only where the DNA matches it firmly. The size entry is marked missing in some rows and otherwise reads once, few, many or a size class.

NA	TRBV13	TRBJ1-4	NA	TGTGCCAGCAGACCCCGAGGGGAAGCTAATGAAAAACTGTTTTTT	CASRPRGEANEKLFF
NA	TRBV30	TRBJ2-6	NA	TGTGCCTGGACCACACGTTCCGGGGCCAACGTCCTGACTTTC	CAWTTRSGANVLTF
NA	TRBV9	TRBJ1-1	NA	TGTGCCAGCAGCCTCGGGGTAGACACTGAAGCTTTCTTT	CASSLGVDTEAFF
NA	TRBV5-1	TRBJ2-1	TRBD2	TGCGCCAGCAGCTTGGTTACGATGGCTGCGGGGGACTCCTACAATGAGCAGTTCTTC	CASSLVTMAAGDSYNEQFF
few	TRBV5-1	TRBJ2-7	NA	TGCGCCAGCAGCCCCGAACTCAGTACCTACGAGCAGTACTTC	CASSPELSTYEQYF
NA	TRBV29-1	TRBJ2-5	NA	TGCAGCGTTGAAGTACAAGAGACCCAGTACTTC	CSVEVQETQYF
NA	TRBV5-6	TRBJ1-5	TRBD1	TGTGCCAGCAGCCCCGACAGGGGAATCAATCAGCCCCAGCATTTT	CASSPDRGINQPQHF
NA	TRBV28	TRBJ2-5	NA	TGTGCCAGCCGTACAGATAGAGAGACCCAGTACTTC	CASRTDRETQYF
NA	TRBV28	TRBJ2-7	NA	TGTGCCAGCAGGCCCGGTGGACTCAACCCTCTCGAGCAGTACTTC	CASRPGGLNPLEQYF
NA	TRBV19	TRBJ1-1	TRBD1	TGTGCCAGTGCCCCCAGGGACAGGGTAACCACTGAAGCTTTCTTT	CASAPRDRVTTEAFF
NA	TRBV27	TRBJ1-4	NA	TGTGCCAGCAGTCCCTCGGGGTCACGGGATGAAAAACTGTTTTTT	CASSPSGSRDEKLFF
NA	TRBV5-1	TRBJ1-1	NA	TGCGCCAGCAGCTTGGGTTTGGAGGAAAACACTGAAGCTTTCTTT	CASSLGLEENTEAFF
NA	TRBV7-2	TRBJ1-1	NA	TGTGCCAGCAGCTCCTCCAGGGGAGGGAACACTGAAGCTTTCTTT	CASSSSRGGNTEAFF
NA	TRBV19	TRBJ1-4	NA	TGTGCCAGTCATAAGGGCCGGCTCCCCCGGTCACCTAATGAAAAACTGTTTTTT	CASHKGRLPRSPNEKLFF
NA	TRBV28	TRBJ2-7	NA	TGTGCCAGCAGTTTACCAGAGGTCTACGAGCAGTACTTC	CASSLPEVYEQYF
NA	TRBV7-3	TRBJ1-1	NA	TGTGCCAGCAGCCCCAGGGGTGGCAGCACTGAAGCTTTCTTT	CASSPRGGSTEAFF
NA	TRBV9	TRBJ2-3	NA	TGTGCCAGCAGCGCTAGAATACTGGATACGCAGTATTTT	CASSARILDTQYF
NA	TRBV28	TRBJ2-1	NA	TGTGCCAGCAGTTCCGGACAGCCCCTTAGCTCCTACAATGAGCAGTTCTTC	CASSSGQPLSSYNEQFF
NA	TRBV7-3	TRBJ2-7	NA	TGTGCCAGCAGCTCTCACCGGGACCGTTCCTACGAGCAGTACTTC	CASSSHRDRSYEQYF
NA	TRBV6-6	TRBJ2-7	NA	TGTGCCAGCACTGACCGGGTACAGGAACACTCCTACGAGCAGTACTTC	CASTDRVQEHSYEQYF
once	TRBV19	TRBJ1-5	NA	TGTGCCAGTAACTTAGGGAGGGAGAATCAGCCCCAGCATTTT	CASNLGRENQPQHF
NA	TRBV19	TRBJ1-3	NA	TGTGCCAGGGGAAGGGGGTCTGGAAACACCATATATTTT	CARGRGSGNTIYF
NA	TRBV28	TRBJ2-7	TRBD1	TGTGCCAGCAGTCCCGCCGACAGGGACCGATACGAGCAGTACTTC	CASSPADRDRYEQYF
NA	TRBV14	TRBJ2-1	NA	TGTGCCAGCAGCCAAGTAACTCCACAGCCTAGCTCCTACAATGAGCAGTTCTTC	CASSQVTPQPSSYNEQFF
NA	TRBV11-2	TRBJ1-2	NA	TGTGCCAGCAGCTTAGGTGGGGCCCTCGGGAGGGACGGCTACACCTTC	CASSLGGALGRDGYTF
NA	TRBV29-1	TRBJ1-4	NA	TGCAGCGTTGAAGATGGTCCGTATGAAAAACTGTTTTTT	CSVEDGPYEKLFF
NA	TRBV6-1	TRBJ2-7	NA	TGTGCCAGCGTCGAGACGGCCTTGAGAGAGCAGTACTTC	CASVETALREQYF
NA	TRBV9	TRBJ1-2	NA	TGTGCCAGCGAGGGGGGACCTAGTTGGTCTAATGGCTACACCTTC	CASEGGPSWSNGYTF
NA	TRBV6-1	TRBJ2-5	NA	TGTGCCAGCAGTGAGTTGGGGGTTGGTGTTTCAGAGACCCAGTACTTC	CASSELGVGVSETQYF
NA	TRBV11-2	TRBJ2-7	TRBD2	TGTGCCAGCAGCTTAGACGGACTAGCGGTCGCCTACGAGCAGTACTTC	CASSLDGLAVAYEQYF
NA	TRBV27	TRBJ1-3	TRBD1	TGTGCCAGCAGGCAGGGGGGTGGAAACACCATATATTTT	CASRQGGGNTIYF
once	TRBV6-5	TRBJ2-7	NA	TGTGCCAGCAGTCCAACAGGGTTCCACGAGCAGTACTTC	CASSPTGFHEQYF
NA	TRBV7-8	TRBJ2-7	TRBD2	TGTGCCAGCAGCCCTCGACTAGCGGGAGGGCCTGACCTGAAGCTCTACGAGCAGTACTTC	CASSPRLAGGPDLKLYEQYF
NA	TRBV6-5	TRBJ2-2	NA	TGTGCCAGCAGTCCAGCAAACACCGGGGAGCTGTTTTTT	CASSPANTGELFF
NA	TRBV28	TRBJ2-7	NA	TGTGCCAGCCCGCAGGGCGACGAGCAGTACTTC	CASPQGDEQYF
NA	TRBV30	TRBJ2-5	TRBD2	TGTGCCTGGAGTGGTTTAGCGGGAGAAGAGACCCAGTACTTC	CAWSGLAGEETQYF
NA	TRBV27	TRBJ2-5	TRBD2	TGTGCCAGCAGCCCCGGGCGGGGGGGGGACTACCTAGAGACCCAGTACTTC	CASSPGRGGDYLETQYF
NA	TRBV11-3	TRBJ2-1	NA	TGTGCCAGCAGCTTAAACGAGGAGCAGTTCTTC	CASSLNEEQFF
NA	TRBV10-3	TRBJ2-3	TRBD2	TGTGCCATAGGACTAGCGGGAGCGGATACGCAGTATTTT	CAIGLAGADTQYF
NA	TRBV5-8	TRBJ2-3	TRBD2	TGTGCCAGCAGCTTGGTAGCTAGCGGGAGGCATACGCAGTATTTT	CASSLVASGRHTQYF
NA	TRBV30	TRBJ2-3	NA	TGTGCCTGGGGGGAAGATACGCAGTATTTT	CAWGEDTQYF
NA	TRBV6-5	TRBJ1-1	TRBD1	TGTGCCAGCAGTTTATCCGGGACAGGGGGCGATGGAGCTTTCTTT	CASSLSGTGGDGAFF
NA	TRBV15	TRBJ2-3	TRBD2	TGTGCCACCAAGGCTAGCGGAACAGATACGCAGTATTTT	CATKASGTDTQYF
once	TRBV2	TRBJ1-3	NA	TGTGCCAGCAGACCTTCCACAGGAGAAGGAAACACCATATATTTT	CASRPSTGEGNTIYF
NA	TRBV7-7	TRBJ2-2	NA	TGTGCTAGCAGCTTTTTTGCAAACACCGGGGAGCTGTTTTTT	CASSFFANTGELFF
NA	TRBV19	TRBJ2-1	NA	TGTGCCAGTAGTATAGACGGGAGCGGTGAGCAGTTCTTC	CASSIDGSGEQFF
NA	TRBV7-2	TRBJ1-2	NA	TGTGCCAGCGCCCCAAGTGACCACGGCGGCTACACCTTC	CASAPSDHGGYTF
NA	TRBV4-1	TRBJ2-7	TRBD1	TGCGCCAGCAGCCTATCCCACGGACAGGGGGAAAGGTACGAGCAGTACTTC	CASSLSHGQGERYEQYF
NA	TRBV27	TRBJ1-5	NA	TGTGCCAGCAGTTTAAAGCCCCCAAATCAGCCCCAGCATTTT	CASSLKPPNQPQHF
few	TRBV7-2	TRBJ1-3	NA	TGTGCCAGCAGCTTAGCCCCCCCAGACTCTGGAAACACCATATATTTT	CASSLAPPDSGNTIYF